The rows below give T cell receptor beta chains drawn from one sample of a study of T cell changes during pregnancy in multiple sclerosis. Repertoires were generated with immunoSEQ multiplex PCR, while TCRdb's copy carries only in-frame clones and drops some. The data hold roughly 110,000 clones, with about nine tenths observed a single time. The sequences come from peripheral blood, collected after pregnancy. The receptor set was obtained from a female donor with multiple sclerosis, enrolled in a pregnancy study. CDR3s include the opening cysteine and the closing phenylalanine or tryptophan. The order of the fields is clone size, V gene, J gene, CDR3 protein. Clone size appears in some rows only: once, few, many, or a class for an expanded clone.

>.|TRBV5-1|TRBJ1-2
CASSFRDSNYGYTF
>.|TRBV2|TRBJ1-1
CASIVPGMNTEAFF
>.|TRBV7-6|TRBJ1-4
CASSFRQGIDEKLFF
>.|TRBV28|TRBJ2-1
CALGRDNEQFF
>.|TRBV4-2|TRBJ1-3
CASSRPTVLGQISGNTIYF
>.|TRBV18|TRBJ1-5
CASSPGTVAQHF
>.|TRBV7-8|TRBJ1-4
CASSFRDRGWAREKLFF
>.|TRBV5-1|TRBJ1-5
CASSPEPGHQGDQPQHF
>.|TRBV5-8|TRBJ1-6
CASSLKTGVSYNSPLHF
>.|TRBV5-1|TRBJ2-2
CASSSGLAGVIDGELFF
>.|TRBV10-3|TRBJ1-2
CAISGGTVYGYTF
>once|TRBV28|TRBJ2-3
CASSLSGQGMGGDTQYF
>.|TRBV27|TRBJ1-1
CASRRTGTALPRTEAFF
>.|TRBV5-1|TRBJ2-1
CASSLASPADKQFF
>once|TRBV7-3|TRBJ2-5
CASSPLGTGGETQYF
>.|TRBV10-3|TRBJ2-3
CAISVGDRGSTDTQYF
>.|TRBV19|TRBJ1-5
CASSMASNQPQHF
>.|TRBV7-2|TRBJ2-3
CASRRAGASGDTQYF
>.|TRBV30|TRBJ1-2
CAWSVRAAYGYTF